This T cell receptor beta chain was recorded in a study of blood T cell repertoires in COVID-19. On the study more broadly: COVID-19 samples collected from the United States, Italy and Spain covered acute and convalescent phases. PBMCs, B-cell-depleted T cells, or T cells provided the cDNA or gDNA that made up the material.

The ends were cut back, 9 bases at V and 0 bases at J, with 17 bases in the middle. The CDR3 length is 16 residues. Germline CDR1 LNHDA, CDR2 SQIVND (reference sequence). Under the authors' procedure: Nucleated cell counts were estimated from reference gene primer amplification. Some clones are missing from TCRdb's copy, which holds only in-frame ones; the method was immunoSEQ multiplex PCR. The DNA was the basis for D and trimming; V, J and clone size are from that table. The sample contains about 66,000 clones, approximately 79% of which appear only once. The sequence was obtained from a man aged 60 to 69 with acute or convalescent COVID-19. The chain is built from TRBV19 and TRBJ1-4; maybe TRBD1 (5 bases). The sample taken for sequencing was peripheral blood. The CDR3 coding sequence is TGTGCCAGCGGAATCGGGGGACCTGCAACTAATGAAAAACTGTTTTTT. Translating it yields CASGIGGPATNEKLFF.